Sequencing of this T cell receptor delta chain was carried out in a study of gamma-delta T cells after stem cell transplantation. This clone is termed medium-sized. Other DNA variants within this sample encode the same CDR3. There are 17 residues in the CDR3. Per germline, CDR1 GEAIGNYY and CDR2 EKD. V lost 3 bases to trimming and J lost 0 bases; unmatched junction nucleotides: 11. TCRdb called clones from the RT-PCR reads again using CATT. This sample yields approximately 2,600 delta-chain clones, of which roughly a fifth are seen a single time; around a quarter belongs to the top ten. Source material: gamma-delta T cells. This chain uses TRDV2 with TRDJ1, with 8 bases fitting TRDD3. This sequence originates from a human donor. It is not recorded whose cells these are; they may come from a transplant donor. CDR3 DNA sequence: TGTGCCTGTGACCCCGTACTGGGGGCCGAGTACACCGATAAACTCATCTTT. It translates to CACDPVLGAEYTDKLIF.